This is a list of T cell receptor beta chains from one sample in a study of cytomegalovirus exposure and HLA in healthy donors. Clones were read by immunoSEQ multiplex PCR, and TCRdb kept only the in-frame ones, dropping some. The sample shows about 180,000 clones, roughly 85% of them seen only once. Sequenced sample: PBMCs. The receptors were gathered from a man in his late teens or twenties in good health and CMV-seropositive. Both conserved end residues are part of each CDR3. D genes are given only for firm matches. Part of the rows lack a size; the others show once, few, many or a class for expanded clones.

clone size: few
D gene: TRBD2
V gene: TRBV6-6
CDR3 length: 16
J gene: TRBJ2-3
CDR3 protein: CASSPRTSGGTDTQYF
CDR3 DNA: TGTGCCAGCAGTCCACGGACTAGCGGGGGCACAGATACGCAGTATTTT

clone size: -
D gene: -
V gene: TRBV2
CDR3 length: 15
J gene: TRBJ2-7
CDR3 protein: CASSEAGGAYYEQYF
CDR3 DNA: TGTGCCAGCAGTGAAGCAGGCGGGGCCTACTACGAGCAGTACTTC

clone size: -
D gene: -
V gene: TRBV5-3
CDR3 length: 13
J gene: TRBJ1-5
CDR3 protein: CARSQDSNQPQHF
CDR3 DNA: TGTGCCAGAAGCCAGGACAGTAATCAGCCCCAGCATTTT

clone size: -
D gene: -
V gene: TRBV27
CDR3 length: 11
J gene: TRBJ2-7
CDR3 protein: CASNLGNEQYF
CDR3 DNA: TGTGCCAGCAATCTAGGTAACGAGCAGTACTTC

clone size: -
D gene: -
V gene: TRBV7-2
CDR3 length: 14
J gene: TRBJ2-1
CDR3 protein: CASSFETGYNEQFF
CDR3 DNA: TGTGCCAGCAGCTTTGAGACGGGATACAATGAGCAGTTCTTC

clone size: -
D gene: -
V gene: TRBV11-2
CDR3 length: 13
J gene: TRBJ1-1
CDR3 protein: CASYRDGGTEAFF
CDR3 DNA: TGTGCCAGTTACAGGGACGGTGGCACTGAAGCTTTCTTT

clone size: -
D gene: TRBD2
V gene: TRBV28
CDR3 length: 16
J gene: TRBJ2-7
CDR3 protein: CASSLGLAGDDYEQYF
CDR3 DNA: TGTGCCAGCAGTCTTGGACTAGCGGGGGACGACTACGAGCAGTACTTC

clone size: -
D gene: -
V gene: TRBV7-2
CDR3 length: 13
J gene: TRBJ1-5
CDR3 protein: CASSLLTDQPQHF
CDR3 DNA: TGTGCCAGCAGCCTGTTGACAGATCAGCCCCAGCATTTT

clone size: -
D gene: TRBD2
V gene: TRBV28
CDR3 length: 15
J gene: TRBJ2-3
CDR3 protein: CASLSGGAATDTQYF
CDR3 DNA: TGTGCCAGCCTTAGCGGGGGGGCCGCGACAGATACGCAGTATTTT

clone size: -
D gene: -
V gene: TRBV7-9
CDR3 length: 15
J gene: TRBJ2-1
CDR3 protein: CASSSRGATYNEQFF
CDR3 DNA: TGTGCCAGCAGCTCCCGGGGGGCGACCTACAATGAGCAGTTCTTC

clone size: -
D gene: TRBD1
V gene: TRBV28
CDR3 length: 14
J gene: TRBJ1-1
CDR3 protein: CASSLTTGGTEAFF
CDR3 DNA: TGTGCCAGCAGCTTAACGACAGGGGGCACTGAAGCTTTCTTT

clone size: -
D gene: -
V gene: TRBV5-8
CDR3 length: 16
J gene: TRBJ1-5
CDR3 protein: CASSSDLDSRLSAQHF
CDR3 DNA: TGTGCCAGCAGCTCCGACCTGGACAGCCGCCTTTCGGCCCAGCATTTT

clone size: -
D gene: -
V gene: TRBV28
CDR3 length: 14
J gene: TRBJ2-5
CDR3 protein: CASSSGAGQETQYF
CDR3 DNA: TGTGCCAGCAGTTCAGGGGCAGGACAAGAGACCCAGTACTTC

clone size: -
D gene: -
V gene: TRBV18
CDR3 length: 15
J gene: TRBJ1-5
CDR3 protein: CASSRTQRDNQPQHF
CDR3 DNA: TGTGCCAGCTCACGAACCCAGAGGGATAATCAGCCCCAGCATTTT

clone size: -
D gene: TRBD1
V gene: TRBV6-6
CDR3 length: 14
J gene: TRBJ1-2
CDR3 protein: CASSWTGGGYGYTF
CDR3 DNA: TGTGCCAGCAGCTGGACAGGGGGCGGCTATGGCTACACCTTC

clone size: -
D gene: TRBD1
V gene: TRBV5-1
CDR3 length: 15
J gene: TRBJ2-1
CDR3 protein: CASSIGQGAYNEQFF
CDR3 DNA: TGCGCCAGCAGCATCGGACAGGGGGCCTACAATGAGCAGTTCTTC

clone size: -
D gene: -
V gene: TRBV27
CDR3 length: 14
J gene: TRBJ2-7
CDR3 protein: CASSFTSIPYEQYF
CDR3 DNA: TGTGCCAGCAGTTTTACTTCAATCCCCTACGAGCAGTACTTC

clone size: once
D gene: TRBD1
V gene: TRBV28
CDR3 length: 19
J gene: TRBJ1-1
CDR3 protein: CASSLRLATSDRARTEAFF
CDR3 DNA: TGTGCCAGCAGCTTAAGACTTGCTACTTCGGACAGGGCTAGAACTGAAGCTTTCTTT